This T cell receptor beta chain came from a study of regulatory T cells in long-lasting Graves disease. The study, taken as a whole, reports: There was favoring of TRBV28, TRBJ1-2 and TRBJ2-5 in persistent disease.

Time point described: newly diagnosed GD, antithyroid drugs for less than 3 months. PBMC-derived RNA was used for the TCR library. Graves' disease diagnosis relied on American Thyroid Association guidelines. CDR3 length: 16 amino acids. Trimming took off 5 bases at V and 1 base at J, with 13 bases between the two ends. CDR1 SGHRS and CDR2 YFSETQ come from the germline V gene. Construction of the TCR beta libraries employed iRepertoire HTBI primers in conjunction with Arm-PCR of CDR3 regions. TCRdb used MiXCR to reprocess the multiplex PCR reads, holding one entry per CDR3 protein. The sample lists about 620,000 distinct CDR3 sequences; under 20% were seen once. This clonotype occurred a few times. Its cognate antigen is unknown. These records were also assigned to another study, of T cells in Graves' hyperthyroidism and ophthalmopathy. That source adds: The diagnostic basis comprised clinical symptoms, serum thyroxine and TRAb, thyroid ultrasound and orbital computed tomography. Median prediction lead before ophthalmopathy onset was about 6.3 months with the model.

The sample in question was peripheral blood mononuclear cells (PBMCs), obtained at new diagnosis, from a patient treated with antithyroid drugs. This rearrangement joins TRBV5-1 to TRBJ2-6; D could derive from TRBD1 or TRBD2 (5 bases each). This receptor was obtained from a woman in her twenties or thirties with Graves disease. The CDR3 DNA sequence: TGCGCCAGCAGTTTAGAGGGGCAATCTGGGGCCAACGTCCTGACTTTC. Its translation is CASSLEGQSGANVLTF.